Listed below are T cell receptor beta chains from one sample, sequenced in a study of T cells in tuberculosis. The data were produced by immunoSEQ multiplex PCR, yet TCRdb's version contains in-frame clones alone and is incomplete. Of 30,000 or so clones in the sample, just over 90% were seen once. The input for sequencing was PBMCs, taken at tuberculosis diagnosis. The receptors shown here come from an adult with tuberculosis. Some clones in this sample may be carry-over from other donors' samples. Both conserved end residues are part of each CDR3. Each record gives: V gene, CDR3 protein.

TRBV6-1,CASSEGAGLAGAGAFWEQFF
TRBV6-1,CASPTGVGELFF
TRBV11-2,CASSLDRGAPLHF
TRBV5-4,CASSLDGTGRSGYTF
TRBV29-1,CSVAQGQGAITGELFF
TRBV27,CASRFGRETEAFF
TRBV27,CASSPSTGYGYTF
TRBV2,CASTLRRQGNTEAFF
TRBV6-1,CASTERSYEQYF
TRBV10-3,CAATSGGSYEQYF
TRBV7-2,CASSLAGTLNTEAFF
TRBV2,CASERQEGYEQYF
TRBV5-1,CASSLVSGFSYEQYF
TRBV7-6,CASSRRGQDTEAFF
TRBV29-1,CSIRNGLGGELFF
TRBV4-1,CASSLNRNTGELFF
TRBV18,CASSPEIGGNEQFF
TRBV27,CASSLWGPDSPLHF
TRBV19,CASSIDREAGANVLTF
TRBV5-1,CASSFWGGSNTGELFF
TRBV18,CASSPAAGLYEQYF
TRBV14,CASSQTGLRDSSYEQYF
TRBV30,CAWTNQGNEQFF
TRBV19,CASSVLGGAPDEQFF
TRBV27,CASSPGRENQPQHF
TRBV18,CASSPGTGGFTEAFF
TRBV27,CASMGAITDTQYF
TRBV11-2,CASSLAPGQGATEAFF
TRBV19,CASSRRGGSNQPQHF
TRBV7-6,CASSSSRGFWTGETQYF